This T cell receptor beta chain was sequenced during a study of T cells after yellow fever vaccination. Study outcomes and limitations: Most primary-vaccination clones reappeared after the booster (approximately 96% CD4, roughly 90% CD8). Overlap between CD4 and CD8 compartments was detected for a small share of clonotypes.

In this sample, this clonotype turned up a few times. Antigen unknown. The 5'RACE template-switching step produced TCR cDNA and added a universal primer site and UMIs. MiXCR, applied by TCRdb to the 5' RACE reads, yields one record per CDR3 protein. The sample consists of 300,000 or so distinct CDR3 sequences, about 8.3% of them appearing once. CDR1 is DFQATT, CDR2 SNEGSKA, per germline (reference sequence). V lost 6 bases and J lost 6, with 24 bases in between. There are 15 residues in the CDR3. Sequences were derived from PBMCs, sampled 45 days after the first yellow fever vaccination. The rearrangement joins TRBV20-1 to TRBJ2-7; no reliable D call. The TCR originated in a man between 18 and 35 years old who received the YFV17D yellow fever vaccine. The CDR3 DNA follows: TGCAGTGCCGAATCTGAAGAGGATTCAACGCGCGAGCAGTACTTC. Translated, it gives CSAESEEDSTREQYF.